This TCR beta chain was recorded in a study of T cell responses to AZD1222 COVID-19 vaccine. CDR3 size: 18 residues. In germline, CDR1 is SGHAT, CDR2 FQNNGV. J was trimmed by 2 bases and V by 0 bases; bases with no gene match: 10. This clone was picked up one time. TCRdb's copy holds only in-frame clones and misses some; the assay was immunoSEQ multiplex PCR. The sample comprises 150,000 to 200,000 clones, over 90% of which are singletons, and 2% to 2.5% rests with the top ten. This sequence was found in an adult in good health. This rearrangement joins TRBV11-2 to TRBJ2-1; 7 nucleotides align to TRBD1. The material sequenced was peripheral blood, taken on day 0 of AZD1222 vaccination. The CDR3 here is CASSLDSPRTGPYNEQFF. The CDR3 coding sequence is TGTGCCAGCAGCTTAGACTCGCCCCGGACAGGACCCTACAATGAGCAGTTCTTC.